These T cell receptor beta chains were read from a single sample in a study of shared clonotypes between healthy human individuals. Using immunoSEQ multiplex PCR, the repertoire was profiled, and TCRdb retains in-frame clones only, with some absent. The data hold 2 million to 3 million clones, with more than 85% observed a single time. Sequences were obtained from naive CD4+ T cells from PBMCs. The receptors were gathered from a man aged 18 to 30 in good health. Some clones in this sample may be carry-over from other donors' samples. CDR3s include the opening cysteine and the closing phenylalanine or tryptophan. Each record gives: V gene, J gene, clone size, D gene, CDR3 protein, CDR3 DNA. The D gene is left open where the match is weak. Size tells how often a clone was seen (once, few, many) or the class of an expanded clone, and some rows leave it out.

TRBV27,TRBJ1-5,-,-,CASSPRGGAHNQPQHF,TGTGCCAGCAGTCCCAGAGGGGGAGCCCACAATCAGCCCCAGCATTTT
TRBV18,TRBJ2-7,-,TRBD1,CASSDRTGPARYF,TGTGCCAGCTCAGACAGGACAGGACCCGCGCGGTACTTC
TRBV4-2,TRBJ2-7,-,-,CASSQARVSSYEQYF,TGTGCCAGCAGCCAAGCAAGGGTGAGCTCCTACGAGCAGTACTTC
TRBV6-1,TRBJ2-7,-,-,CASWAGYYEQYF,TGTGCCAGCTGGGCAGGGTACTACGAGCAGTACTTC
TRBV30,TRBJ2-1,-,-,CAWSPGYEQFF,TGTGCCTGGAGTCCGGGTTACGAGCAGTTCTTC
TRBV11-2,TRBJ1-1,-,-,CASSPGRVNTEAFF,TGTGCCAGCAGTCCGGGGAGGGTCAACACTGAAGCTTTCTTT
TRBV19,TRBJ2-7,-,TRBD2,CASSGLAGSHEQYF,TGTGCCAGTAGTGGACTAGCGGGGTCACACGAGCAGTACTTC
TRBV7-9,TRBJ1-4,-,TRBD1,CASSYTGGDEKLFF,TGTGCCAGCAGCTACACAGGGGGGGACGAAAAACTGTTTTTT
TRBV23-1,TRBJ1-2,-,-,CASSPRDRAYGYTF,TGCGCCAGCAGTCCACGGGACCGGGCCTATGGCTACACCTTC
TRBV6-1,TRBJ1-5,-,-,CASSDILGRVQPQHF,TGTGCCAGCAGTGATATTCTGGGGCGGGTTCAGCCCCAGCATTTT
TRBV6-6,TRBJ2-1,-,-,CASSYLDLGQPNEQFF,TGTGCCAGCAGTTACTTGGACCTGGGTCAGCCCAATGAGCAGTTCTTC
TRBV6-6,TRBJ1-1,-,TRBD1,CASSSTGGLNTEAFF,TGTGCCAGCAGTTCCACAGGGGGTCTGAACACTGAAGCTTTCTTT
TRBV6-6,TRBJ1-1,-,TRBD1,CASSYEGADTEAFF,TGTGCCAGCAGTTACGAGGGGGCGGACACTGAAGCTTTCTTT
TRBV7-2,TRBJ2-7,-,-,CASSLFARTNSYEQYF,TGTGCCAGCAGCTTATTTGCCAGGACTAACTCCTACGAGCAGTACTTC
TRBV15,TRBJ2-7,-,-,CATSRGETATYEQYF,TGTGCCACCAGCAGGGGCGAGACAGCAACCTACGAGCAGTACTTC
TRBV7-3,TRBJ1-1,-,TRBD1,CASRLDRGSAEAFF,TGTGCCAGCAGACTTGACAGGGGATCCGCTGAAGCTTTCTTT
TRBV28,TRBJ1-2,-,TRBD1,CASSLGGTGVRGYTF,TGTGCCAGCAGCCTAGGTGGGACAGGGGTGCGAGGCTACACCTTC
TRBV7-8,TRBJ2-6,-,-,CASRRGAGANVLTF,TGTGCCAGCAGGAGGGGGGCCGGGGCCAACGTCCTGACTTTC
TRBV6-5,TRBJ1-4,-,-,CASSYSGRRDEKLFF,TGTGCCAGCAGTTACTCGGGGCGGAGGGACGAAAAACTGTTTTTT
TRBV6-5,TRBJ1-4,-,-,CASSYSMAAGILVF,TGTGCCAGCAGTTACTCTATGGCGGCAGGGATTTTAGTTTTT
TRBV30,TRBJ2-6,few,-,CAWNEEGAGANVLTF,TGTGCCTGGAATGAAGAGGGGGCTGGGGCCAACGTCCTGACTTTC
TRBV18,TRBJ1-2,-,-,CASSLSRGSGYGYGYTF,TGTGCCAGCTCACTATCGAGGGGGTCTGGTTATGGTTATGGCTACACCTTC
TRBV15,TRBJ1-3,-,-,CATSRDPGTSGNTIYF,TGTGCCACCAGCAGAGATCCGGGAACCTCTGGAAACACCATATATTTT
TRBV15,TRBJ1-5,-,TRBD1,CATSRDRVSNQPQHF,TGTGCCACCAGCAGGGACAGGGTTAGCAATCAGCCCCAGCATTTT
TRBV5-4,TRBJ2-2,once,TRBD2,CASSLAGAGAPGELFF,TGTGCCAGCAGCTTGGCCGGAGCGGGAGCACCGGGGGAGCTGTTTTTT
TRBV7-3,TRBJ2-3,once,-,CASSLLPAGASTDTQYF,TGTGCCAGCAGCTTATTGCCCGCGGGGGCGAGCACAGATACGCAGTATTTT
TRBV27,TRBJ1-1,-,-,CASRRVGMNTEAFF,TGTGCCAGCAGACGGGTAGGCATGAACACTGAAGCTTTCTTT
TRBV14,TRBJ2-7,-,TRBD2,CASSQRRGSVSYEQYF,TGTGCCAGCAGCCAACGACGCGGGAGTGTCTCCTACGAGCAGTACTTC
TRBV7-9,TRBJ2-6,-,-,CASSPGVYQGGSGANVLTF,TGTGCCAGCAGCCCCGGTGTGTATCAGGGGGGCTCTGGGGCCAACGTCCTGACTTTC
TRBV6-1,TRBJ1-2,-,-,CASSVTQGLSRGYTF,TGTGCCAGCAGTGTCACACAGGGACTTTCGAGAGGCTACACCTTC
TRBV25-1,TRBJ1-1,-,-,CASSEPEGAFF,TGTGCCAGCAGTGAGCCCGAGGGAGCTTTCTTT
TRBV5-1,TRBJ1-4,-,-,CASSLGQVFNEKLFF,TGCGCCAGCAGCTTGGGCCAGGTTTTTAATGAAAAACTGTTTTTT
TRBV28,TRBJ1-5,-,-,CASSPGTATNQPQHF,TGTGCCAGCAGCCCTGGAACAGCTACCAATCAGCCCCAGCATTTT